Shown below are 8 T cell receptor beta chains from a single sample sequenced in a study of blood T cell repertoires in COVID-19 (dated by TCRdb to between 2020 and 2021). The library came from the immunoSEQ multiplex PCR assay. The table was pulled from immuneACCESS by TCRdb, which kept in-frame rearrangements only. Such tables lose some clones; where checked, under half of the loss comes from unresolved V genes, and the rest has no known cause. This sample is represented by 150,000 or so clones; about 80% of them were singletons. Jointly, the top ten make up under 9% of the sample. Sequencing input: peripheral blood. The receptors stem from a woman aged 40-49 years with COVID-19, enrolled during active disease.

The chain employs TRBV21-1 and TRBJ1-1. TRBV21-1 is annotated as a pseudogene. The CDR3 is 15 amino acids. CDR3 sequence: CASSRSPGGGTEAFF. Written as DNA, the CDR3 is TGTGCCAGCAGTCGTTCCCCGGGGGGTGGCACTGAAGCTTTCTTT.

CDR3 DNA: TGTGCCACCAGTGACTTCACAGGGTTTTCCTACAATGAGCAGTTCTTC. This gives the protein CATSDFTGFSYNEQFF. The chain has TRBV24-1 and TRBJ2-1, with D possibly TRBD1 on 6 matching bases. The CDR3 sequence is 16 residues long. The V and J ends lost 4 bases and 1 base respectively, with 13 bases between them. CDR1 is KGHDR and CDR2 is SFDVKD in the germline V gene.

The CDR3 DNA is TGTGCCAGCATTACACAGGGAACTGAAGCTTTCTTT. This encodes CASITQGTEAFF. V usage is TRBV6-5 and J usage is TRBJ1-1; D might be TRBD1 (6 bases). Germline V gene data show CDR1 as MNHEY and CDR2 as SVGAGI. This CDR3 contains 12 residues. V was trimmed by 7 bases and J by 5 bases, leaving 11 bases between them.

CDR3: CSVGFLYEQYF. In DNA form, the CDR3 reads TGCAGCGTTGGGTTCCTATACGAGCAGTACTTC. The chain uses TRBV29-1 and TRBJ2-7; D ambiguous. The CDR3 runs 11 residues. CDR1 and CDR2 from the germline V gene are SQVTM and ANQGSEA. V dropped 4 bases and J dropped 4 bases, with 8 bases sitting between them.

The gene calls are TRBV13 and TRBJ2-4; tentatively, D is TRBD2 (5 bases). From germline, CDR1 is PRHDT and CDR2 FYEKMQ (reference sequence). Trimming removed 0 bases from V and 12 bases from J, with 9 bases in between. The CDR3 length is 12 residues. The CDR3 DNA reads as TGTGCCAGCAGCTTAGGCCGGCGGGCTCAGTACTTC. It translates to CASSLGRRAQYF.

The genes are TRBV27 and TRBJ2-1, with D perhaps TRBD1 (5 bases). This CDR3 comprises 15 residues. The germline V gene encodes CDR1 MNHEY and CDR2 SMNVEV (reference sequence). Deletions cut 7 bases from V and 8 bases from J, with 21 bases between. This CDR3 reads CASTLVPQGSDEQFF. As DNA, the CDR3 is TGTGCCAGCACCCTCGTCCCCCAGGGTTCCGATGAGCAGTTCTTC.

This clone appeared once. This chain joins TRBV6-1 and TRBJ2-7; 10 nucleotides match TRBD2. Unmatched junction bases numbered 7, after V lost 3 bases and J lost 5 bases. Germline loops: CDR1 MNHNS, CDR2 SASEGT. The CDR3 has 15 amino acids. The CDR3 DNA sequence: TGTGCCAGCAGTGAGATGGGACTAGCGAAAAACGAGCAGTACTTC. It translates to CASSEMGLAKNEQYF.

This chain links TRBV5-5 with TRBJ2-1; 11 nucleotides line up with TRBD2. The CDR3 has 16 amino acids. Germline CDR1 reads SGHKS; CDR2 reads YYEKEE (reference sequence). J was trimmed by 3 bases and V by 3 bases; bases with no gene match: 5. DNA for the CDR3: TGTGCCAGCAGCTGGGAGGGGACTAGCGGCTACAATGAGCAGTTCTTC. It yields the protein CASSWEGTSGYNEQFF.